Following are 17 T cell receptor beta chains from one sample sequenced in a study of T-cell reconstitution after alpha-beta-depleted transplantation in children. Unique molecular identifiers were incorporated when the TCRbeta library was constructed. From the PCR reads, TCRdb called clonotypes with MiXCR, one entry per CDR3 protein. Of 600,000 to 800,000 distinct CDR3 sequences in the sample, less than 15% were seen once. The sequencing used PBMCs, collected before TCRalphabeta/CD19-depleted stem cell transplant. Receptors were obtained from a girl aged 2 to 9 with congenital amegakaryocytic thrombocytopenia, due to receive a stem cell transplant.

In this sample, this clonotype turned up a few times. The chain links TRBV3-1 to TRBJ2-1; 10 bases align to TRBD2. With 3 bases clipped from V and 7 bases from J, the junction kept 9 bases outside the gene matches. The germline V gene has CDR1 LGHDT and CDR2 YNNKEL (reference sequence). The CDR3 covers 16 residues. This CDR3 is CASSQGLAGEGNEQFF. The DNA for the CDR3 is TGTGCCAGCAGCCAGGGGCTAGCGGGAGAAGGGAATGAGCAGTTCTTC.

This clonotype showed up many times. This CDR3 reads CASSLASSYSNEKLFF. The CDR3 bases are TGTGCCAGCAGCTTAGCCTCAAGCTACAGTAATGAAAAACTGTTTTTT. J is TRBJ1-4 and V is TRBV7-9; D unresolved. V was cut by 0 bases and J by 4 bases, with 12 bases left in between. This CDR3 has 16 amino acids. CDR1 and CDR2 from the germline V gene are SEHNR and FQNEAQ (reference sequence).

This chain links TRBV14 with TRBJ2-4; 8 nucleotides align to TRBD2. CDR1 and CDR2 (germline): SGHDN, FVKESK. This CDR3 comprises 16 residues. With 2 bases clipped from V and 2 bases from J, the junction kept 5 bases outside the gene matches. The CDR3 coding sequence is TGTGCCAGCAGCCAAACACCGGGAGGGTCCAAAAACATTCAGTACTTC. This gives the protein CASSQTPGGSKNIQYF.

This clonotype occurred a few times. This sequence joins TRBV7-9 and TRBJ2-2; TRBD2 matches 8 bases. CDR1 is SEHNR and CDR2 is FQNEAQ in the germline V gene (reference sequence). There are 16 residues in the CDR3. V shed 1 base, J shed 6 bases, and the junction held 7 bases outside the gene matches. CDR3 nucleotide sequence: TGTGCCAGCAGCTTAGTAGCGGGAAGATTGCCCGGGGAGCTGTTTTTT. Translating it yields CASSLVAGRLPGELFF. Together with reference TRBV7-9 and TRBJ2-2, the CDR3 gives the full variable domain: DTGVSQNPRHKITKRGQNVTFRCDPISEHNRLYWYRQTLGQGPEFLTYFQNEAQLEKSRLLSDRFSAERPKGSFSTLEIQRTEQGDSAMYLCASSLVAGRLPGELFFGEGSRLTVL.

This clonotype was counted ten times or more. The chain employs TRBV20-1 and TRBJ2-1; 10 bases are a match to TRBD2. Germline V lookup: CDR1 DFQATT, CDR2 SNEGSKA (reference sequence). The CDR3 loop spans 18 amino acids. The V and J ends lost 6 bases and 0 bases, in that order; junction bases with no gene match: 14. The CDR3 region is CSANPGLAGASSYNEQFF. CDR3 nucleotide sequence: TGCAGTGCCAACCCTGGGCTAGCGGGGGCCTCCTCCTACAATGAGCAGTTCTTC.

This chain's CDR3 is CASSPQPTGTSGIKPNEQFF. CDR3 bases: TGTGCCAGCAGTCCCCAACCCACCGGGACTAGCGGGATAAAACCCAATGAGCAGTTCTTC. J is TRBJ2-1 and V is TRBV28; TRBD2 matches 13 bases. This CDR3 comprises 20 residues. With 5 bases clipped from V and 6 bases from J, the junction kept 19 bases outside the gene matches. CDR1 is MDHEN, CDR2 SYDVKM, per germline.

V and J are TRBV7-9 and TRBJ2-7; tentative D call: TRBD2 (5 bases). This CDR3 has 12 amino acids. Germline V gene data show CDR1 as SEHNR and CDR2 as FQNEAQ (reference sequence). The V gene lost 5 bases and the J gene lost 10 bases, with 15 bases spanning the gap. The CDR3 spells CASSPQLGLQYF. The CDR3 nucleotides are TGTGCCAGCAGCCCCCAGCTAGGACTCCAGTACTTC. The variable domain in full, completed from reference TRBV7-9 and TRBJ2-7, reads DTGVSQNPRHKITKRGQNVTFRCDPISEHNRLYWYRQTLGQGPEFLTYFQNEAQLEKSRLLSDRFSAERPKGSFSTLEIQRTEQGDSAMYLCASSPQLGLQYFGPGTRLTVT.

This clonotype has a count of ten or more. This rearrangement joins TRBV7-9 to TRBJ2-1; D ambiguous. Trimming cost V 1 base and J 0 bases, with 7 bases left between them. There are 15 residues in the CDR3. Per germline, CDR1 SEHNR and CDR2 FQNEAQ (reference sequence). The CDR3 sequence is CASSLGSPSYNEQFF. CDR3 nucleotides: TGTGCCAGCAGCTTAGGGAGTCCCTCCTACAATGAGCAGTTCTTC.

There are many counts of this clonotype. The V call is TRBV7-2, the J call TRBJ1-1; 9 nucleotides line up with TRBD1. The CDR3 spans 13 residues. Germline loops: CDR1 SGHTA, CDR2 FQGNSA. The V segment lost 3 bases and the J segment 9 bases; nucleotides outside the gene matches: 5. The CDR3 here is CASSFDGQGKAFF. The CDR3 DNA reads TGTGCCAGCAGCTTCGATGGACAGGGGAAAGCTTTCTTT.

This clonotype was detected many times. The genes are TRBV5-1 and TRBJ1-2; D call uncertain. The CDR3 contains 15 residues. CDR1 is SGHRS, CDR2 YFSETQ, per germline. Trimming removed 5 bases at V and 8 bases at J, with 22 bases between. The CDR3 DNA sequence: TGCGCCAGCAGGGTGCGTCCGTGGCTAGTAGACGGCTACACCTTC. Its protein product is CASRVRPWLVDGYTF.

The chain links TRBV4-1 to TRBJ2-2; TRBD1 matches 9 bases. This CDR3 region has 15 residues. J gave up 4 bases and V 3 bases, and 3 bases lay outside the gene matches. CDR1 is MGHRA and CDR2 is YSYEKL in the germline V gene. CDR3 bases: TGCGCCAGCAGCCATGGGACAGGGTTCACCGGGGAGCTGTTTTTT. This encodes CASSHGTGFTGELFF.

This clonotype was detected many times. The chain recombines TRBV5-1 with TRBJ2-7, with D unclear. This CDR3 is 13 amino acids long. V gave up 4 bases and J gave up 1 base, with 9 bases separating them. The V gene's germline CDR1 is SGHRS and CDR2 YFSETQ. The CDR3 sequence is CASSNSLSYEQYF. CDR3 nucleotides: TGCGCCAGCAGCAATTCGCTTTCCTACGAGCAGTACTTC.

This clonotype was picked up a small number of times. The chain recombines TRBV10-3 with TRBJ2-1; maybe TRBD1 (6 bases). V was shortened by 8 bases and J by 7 bases, with 27 bases between the two germline ends. The CDR3 sequence is 17 residues long. From germline, CDR1 is ENHRY and CDR2 SYGVKD. In DNA, the CDR3 is TGTGCCATCGGAGGACAGATGAGGGACCAGTTGGGGAATGAGCAGTTCTTC. Its protein is CAIGGQMRDQLGNEQFF.

The CDR3 protein is CASSEGSGQDLYGYTF. CDR3 DNA: TGTGCCAGCAGTGAAGGGTCAGGACAGGACCTCTATGGCTACACCTTC. The gene calls are TRBV2 and TRBJ1-2; 7 bases are a match to TRBD1. V shed 1 base, J shed 4 bases, and the junction held 9 bases outside the gene matches. The germline gives CDR1 SNHLY, CDR2 FYNNEI. This CDR3 comprises 16 residues.

This clonotype appeared many times. The rearrangement joins TRBV12-3 or TRBV12-4 to TRBJ2-7; perhaps TRBD1 as D (5 bases). The length of the CDR3 is 16 residues. V gave up 1 base and J gave up 1 base, with 14 bases separating them. Here the CDR3 DNA reads TGTGCCAGCAGTTTAGGTGGACACCTGAAATCCTACGAGCAGTACTTC. Translated, it gives CASSLGGHLKSYEQYF.

In this sample, this clonotype turned up many times. The chain has TRBV20-1 and TRBJ2-3; D is perhaps TRBD2 (5 bases). This CDR3 has 14 residues. CDR1 is DFQATT and CDR2 is SNEGSKA in the germline V gene (reference sequence). V was shortened by 6 bases and J by 4 bases, with 17 bases between the two germline ends. The CDR3 is CSAKAGQNPDTQYF. As DNA, the CDR3 is TGCAGTGCGAAGGCGGGCCAAAACCCAGATACGCAGTATTTT.

The chain couples TRBV12-3 or TRBV12-4 to TRBJ2-4, with D unclear. The ends were cut back, 3 bases at V and 3 bases at J, with 9 bases in the middle. The CDR3 extends over 14 amino acids. The CDR3 nucleotides are TGTGCCAGCAGTTTTAAGCGATTCAAAAACATTCAGTACTTC. Protein: CASSFKRFKNIQYF.